The 3 T cell receptor beta chains presented below share a single source sample, sequenced in a study of T cells in Graves' hyperthyroidism and ophthalmopathy. RNA transcripts were the template for amplifying TCR beta CDR3 regions. Researchers ran a first-round RT-PCR on the TCR CDR3 using the HTBI primer set. Using its own MiXCR run on the multiplex PCR reads, TCRdb lists one record per CDR3 protein. The table records over 700,000 distinct CDR3 sequences, over 35% of them present only once. Input material: blood. The receptors shown here come from a man aged 18 to 29 with Graves' hyperthyroidism.

J is TRBJ2-7 and V is TRBV7-8; no firm D call. The CDR3 is 15 residues long. The germline V gene has CDR1 SGHVS and CDR2 FQNEAQ. V was cut by 4 bases and J by 6 bases, with 19 bases left in between. CDR3 sequence (DNA): TGTGCCAGCAGCTCGCTCCTCGGGCGTGCTAGCGAGCAGTACTTC. It codes for CASSSLLGRASEQYF.

The gene calls are TRBV9 and TRBJ2-2; TRBD2 agrees at 13 bases. V lost 3 bases and J lost 4; bases outside the gene matches: 12. CDR3 length: 19 amino acids. Germline values: CDR1 SGDLS, CDR2 YYNGEE. The CDR3 DNA reads TGTGCCAGCAGCGAAAGTAGGACTAGCGGGAGCAGGGCCACCGGGGAGCTGTTTTTT. This encodes CASSESRTSGSRATGELFF.

The CDR3 sequence: CASSLSTGNQETQYF. As DNA, the CDR3 is TGTGCCAGCAGCCTGTCGACAGGGAACCAAGAGACCCAGTACTTC. V and J are TRBV5-4 and TRBJ2-5; 7 bases are a match to TRBD1. The V gene end was trimmed by 4 bases and the J gene end by 0 bases; junction bases not matched to a gene: 6. Germline V gives CDR1 SGHNT, CDR2 YYREEE (reference sequence). The CDR3 totals 15 residues.